Below, one T cell receptor (beta chain) is given with its context. Its antigen is as yet unknown. One entry per CDR3 protein, called by TCRdb with MiXCR from the RT-PCR reads. The repertoire holds more than 400,000 distinct CDR3 sequences, approximately 7.8% seen once, with around 12% in the top ten. J was trimmed by 4 bases and V by 5 bases; bases with no gene match: 5. This CDR3 has 15 amino acids. The sample belongs to a study of response to subunit inactivated influenza vaccine. Study conclusions and caveats: There was a suggestion from the authors that each seasonal influenza vaccination recruits few new T cells.

The chain carries TRBV12-3 or TRBV12-4 and TRBJ2-5; 12 nucleotides align to TRBD1. The sample was PBMCs from blood, taken around 25 months after vaccination. The receptor was isolated from a man aged 50-75 years who received an inactivated influenza vaccine. The CDR3 bases are TGTGCCAGCAGTCGGGACAGGGGGCGAGTAGAGACCCAGTACTTC. Translating gives CASSRDRGRVETQYF.